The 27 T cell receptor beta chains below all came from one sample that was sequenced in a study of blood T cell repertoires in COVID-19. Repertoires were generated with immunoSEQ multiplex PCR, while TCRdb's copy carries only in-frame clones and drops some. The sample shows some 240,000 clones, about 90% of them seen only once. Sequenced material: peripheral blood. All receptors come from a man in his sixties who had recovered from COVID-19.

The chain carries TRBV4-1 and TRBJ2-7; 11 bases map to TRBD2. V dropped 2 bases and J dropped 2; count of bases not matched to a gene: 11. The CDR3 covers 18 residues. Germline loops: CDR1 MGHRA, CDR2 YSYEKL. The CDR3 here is CASSQTGTSGGPTYEQYF. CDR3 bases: TGCGCCAGCAGCCAAACCGGGACTAGCGGTGGTCCGACCTACGAGCAGTACTTC.

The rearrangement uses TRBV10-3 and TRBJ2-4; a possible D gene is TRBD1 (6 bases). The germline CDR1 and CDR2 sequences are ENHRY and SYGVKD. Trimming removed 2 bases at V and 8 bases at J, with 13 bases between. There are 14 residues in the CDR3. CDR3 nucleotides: TGTGCCATCAGTGAGGACAGGTGGTGGGACATTCAGTACTTC. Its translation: CAISEDRWWDIQYF.

In DNA, the CDR3 is TGTGCCAGCAGCCACCCAGCGGGGATCGACCAGTACTTC. Protein: CASSHPAGIDQYF. The chain combines TRBV3-1 (or the pseudogene TRBV3-2) with TRBJ2-5; 7 nucleotides line up with TRBD2. The CDR3 runs to 13 residues. Germline V CDR1 and CDR2: LGHDT, YNNKEL (reference sequence). Germline trimming cut 3 bases from V and 10 bases from J; bases unmatched to any gene: 8.

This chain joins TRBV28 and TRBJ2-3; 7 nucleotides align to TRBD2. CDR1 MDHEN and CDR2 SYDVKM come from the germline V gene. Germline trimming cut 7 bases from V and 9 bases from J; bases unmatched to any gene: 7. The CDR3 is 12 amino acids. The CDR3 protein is CASKSGVDTQYF. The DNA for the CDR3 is TGTGCCAGCAAGAGCGGGGTGGACACGCAGTATTTT.

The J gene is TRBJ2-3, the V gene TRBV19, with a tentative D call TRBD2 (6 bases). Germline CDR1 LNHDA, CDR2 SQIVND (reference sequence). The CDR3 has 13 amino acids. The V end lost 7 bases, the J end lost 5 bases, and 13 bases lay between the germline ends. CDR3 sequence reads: CASMSGSGDTQYF. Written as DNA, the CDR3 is TGTGCCAGTATGTCCGGGAGTGGAGATACGCAGTATTTT.

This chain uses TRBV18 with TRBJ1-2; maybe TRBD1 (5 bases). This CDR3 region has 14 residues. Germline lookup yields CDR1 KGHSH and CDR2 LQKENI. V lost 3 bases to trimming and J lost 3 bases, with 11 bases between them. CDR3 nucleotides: TGTGCCAGCTCACCGGACATACTGTACTATGGCTACACCTTC. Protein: CASSPDILYYGYTF.

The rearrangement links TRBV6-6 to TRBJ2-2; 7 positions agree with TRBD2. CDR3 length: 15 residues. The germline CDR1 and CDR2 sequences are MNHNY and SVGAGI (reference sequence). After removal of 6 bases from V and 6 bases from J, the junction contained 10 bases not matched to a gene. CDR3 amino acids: CASSPAGEKAGELFF. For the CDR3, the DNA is TGTGCCAGCAGCCCCGCGGGAGAGAAGGCCGGGGAGCTGTTTTTT.

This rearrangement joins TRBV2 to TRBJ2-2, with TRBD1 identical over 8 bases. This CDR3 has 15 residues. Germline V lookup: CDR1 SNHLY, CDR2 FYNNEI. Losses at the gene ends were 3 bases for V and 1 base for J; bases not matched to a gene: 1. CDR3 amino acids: CASSEGQVNTGELFF. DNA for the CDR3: TGTGCCAGCAGTGAGGGACAGGTGAACACCGGGGAGCTGTTTTTT.

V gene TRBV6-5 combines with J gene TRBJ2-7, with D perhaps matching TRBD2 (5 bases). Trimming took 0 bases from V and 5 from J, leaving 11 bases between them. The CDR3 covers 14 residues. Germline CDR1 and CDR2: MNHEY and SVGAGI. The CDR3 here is CASSYSTRIHEQYF. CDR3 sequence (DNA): TGTGCCAGCAGTTACTCTACTAGAATCCACGAGCAGTACTTC.

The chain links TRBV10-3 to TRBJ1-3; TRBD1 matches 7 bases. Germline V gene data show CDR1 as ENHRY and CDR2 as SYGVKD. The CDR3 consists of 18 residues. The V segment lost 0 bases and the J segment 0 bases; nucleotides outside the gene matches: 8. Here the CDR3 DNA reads TGTGCCATCAGTGAGTCATCCCCCAGGGGGTTCTCTGGAAACACCATATATTTT. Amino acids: CAISESSPRGFSGNTIYF.

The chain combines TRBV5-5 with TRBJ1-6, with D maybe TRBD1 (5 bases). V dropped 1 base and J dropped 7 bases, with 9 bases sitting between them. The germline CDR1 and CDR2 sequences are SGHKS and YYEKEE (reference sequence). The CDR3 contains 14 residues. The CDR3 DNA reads TGTGCCAGCAGCTTGAACGGGGGGAATTCACCCCTCCACTTT. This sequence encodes CASSLNGGNSPLHF.

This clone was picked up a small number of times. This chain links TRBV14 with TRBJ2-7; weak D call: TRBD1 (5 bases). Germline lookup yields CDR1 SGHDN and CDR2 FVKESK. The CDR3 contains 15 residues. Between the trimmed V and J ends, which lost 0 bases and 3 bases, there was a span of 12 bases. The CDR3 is CASSQEAGWGYEQYF. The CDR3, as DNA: TGTGCCAGCAGCCAAGAGGCAGGGTGGGGCTACGAGCAGTACTTC. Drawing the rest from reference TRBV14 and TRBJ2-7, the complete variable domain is EAGVTQFPSHSVIEKGQTVTLRCDPISGHDNLYWYRRVMGKEIKFLLHFVKESKQDESGMPNNRFLAERTGGTYSTLKVQPAELEDSGVYFCASSQEAGWGYEQYFGPGTRLTVT.

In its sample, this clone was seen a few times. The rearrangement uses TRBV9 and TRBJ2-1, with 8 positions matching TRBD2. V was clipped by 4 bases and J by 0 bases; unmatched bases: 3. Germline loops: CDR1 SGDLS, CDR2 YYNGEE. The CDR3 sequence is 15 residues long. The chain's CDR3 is CASSPGTSSYNEQFF. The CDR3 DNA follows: TGTGCCAGCAGCCCCGGGACTAGCTCCTACAATGAGCAGTTCTTC.

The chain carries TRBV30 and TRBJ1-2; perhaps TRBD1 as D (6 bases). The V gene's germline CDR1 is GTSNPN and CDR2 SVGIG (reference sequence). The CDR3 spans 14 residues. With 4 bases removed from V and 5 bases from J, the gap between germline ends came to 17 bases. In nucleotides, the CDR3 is TGTGCCTGGACAAAGCAGAACAGGGTTTATGGCTACACCTTC. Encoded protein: CAWTKQNRVYGYTF.

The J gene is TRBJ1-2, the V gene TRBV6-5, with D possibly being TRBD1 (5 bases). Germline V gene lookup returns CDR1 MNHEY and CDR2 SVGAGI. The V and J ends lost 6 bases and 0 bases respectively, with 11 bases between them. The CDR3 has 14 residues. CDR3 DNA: TGTGCCAGCAGGAGAACGACAGCTAACTATGGCTACACCTTC. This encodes CASRRTTANYGYTF.

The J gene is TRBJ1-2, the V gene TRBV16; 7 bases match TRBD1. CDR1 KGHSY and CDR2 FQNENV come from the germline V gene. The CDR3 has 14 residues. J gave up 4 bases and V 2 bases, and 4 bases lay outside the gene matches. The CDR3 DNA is TGTGCCAGCAGCCAAAGGCAGGGGGGCTATGGCTACACCTTC. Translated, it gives CASSQRQGGYGYTF.

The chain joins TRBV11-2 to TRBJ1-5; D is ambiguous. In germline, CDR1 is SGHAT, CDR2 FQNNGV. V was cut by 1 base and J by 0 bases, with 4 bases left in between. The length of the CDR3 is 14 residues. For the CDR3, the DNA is TGTGCCAGCAGCTTAGTAAATAGCAATCAGCCCCAGCATTTT. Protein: CASSLVNSNQPQHF.

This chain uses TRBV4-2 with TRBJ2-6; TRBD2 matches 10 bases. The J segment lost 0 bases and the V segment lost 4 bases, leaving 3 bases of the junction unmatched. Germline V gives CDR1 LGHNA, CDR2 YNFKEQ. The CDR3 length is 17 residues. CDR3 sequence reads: CASSRTSGNSGANVLTF. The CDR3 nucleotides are TGTGCCAGCAGCCGGACTAGCGGTAACTCTGGGGCCAACGTCCTGACTTTC.

The CDR3 region has the DNA TGTGCCAGCTCATCCGGGACAGGGAATCAGCCCCAGCATTTT. Its protein is CASSSGTGNQPQHF. This chain links TRBV18 with TRBJ1-5; 9 bases match TRBD1. With 5 bases clipped from V and 4 bases from J, the junction kept 3 bases outside the gene matches. The germline V gene encodes CDR1 KGHSH and CDR2 LQKENI. This CDR3 has 14 residues.

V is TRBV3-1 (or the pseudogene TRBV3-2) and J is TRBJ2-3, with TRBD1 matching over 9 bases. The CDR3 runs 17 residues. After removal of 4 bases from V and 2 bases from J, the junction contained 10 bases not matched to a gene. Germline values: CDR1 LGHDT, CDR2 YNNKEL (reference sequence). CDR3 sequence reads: CASSLLMGDRATDTQYF. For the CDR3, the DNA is TGTGCCAGCAGCCTTCTTATGGGGGACAGGGCCACAGATACGCAGTATTTT.

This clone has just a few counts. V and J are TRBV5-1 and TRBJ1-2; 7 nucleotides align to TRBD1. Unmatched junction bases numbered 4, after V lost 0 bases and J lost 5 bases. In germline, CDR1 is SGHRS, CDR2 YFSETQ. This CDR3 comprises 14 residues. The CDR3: CASSLGQGKYGYTF. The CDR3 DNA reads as TGCGCCAGCAGCTTGGGACAGGGAAAATATGGCTACACCTTC.

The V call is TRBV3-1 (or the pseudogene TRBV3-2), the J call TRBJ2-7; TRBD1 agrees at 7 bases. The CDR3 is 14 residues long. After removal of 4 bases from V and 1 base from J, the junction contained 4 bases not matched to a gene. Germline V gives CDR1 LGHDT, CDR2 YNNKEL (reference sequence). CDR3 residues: CASSPRGISYEQYF. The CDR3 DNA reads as TGTGCCAGCAGCCCCAGGGGGATATCCTACGAGCAGTACTTC.

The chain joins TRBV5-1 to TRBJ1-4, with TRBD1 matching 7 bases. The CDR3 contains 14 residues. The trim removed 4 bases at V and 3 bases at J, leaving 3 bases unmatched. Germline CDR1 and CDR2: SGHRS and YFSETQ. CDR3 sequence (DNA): TGCGCCAGCAGCCCCGGGACAGCTAATGAAAAACTGTTTTTT. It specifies CASSPGTANEKLFF.

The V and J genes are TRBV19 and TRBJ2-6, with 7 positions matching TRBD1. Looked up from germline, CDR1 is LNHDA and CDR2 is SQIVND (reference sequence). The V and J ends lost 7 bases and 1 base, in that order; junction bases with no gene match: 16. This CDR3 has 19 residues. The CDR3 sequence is CASMWDPGTEESGANVLTF. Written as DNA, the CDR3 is TGTGCCAGTATGTGGGACCCGGGGACAGAAGAATCTGGGGCCAACGTCCTGACTTTC. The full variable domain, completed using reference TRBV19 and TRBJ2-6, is DGGITQSPKYLFRKEGQNVTLSCEQNLNHDAMYWYRQDPGQGLRLIYYSQIVNDFQKGDIAEGYSVSREKKESFPLTVTSAQKNPTAFYLCASMWDPGTEESGANVLTFGAGSRLTVL.

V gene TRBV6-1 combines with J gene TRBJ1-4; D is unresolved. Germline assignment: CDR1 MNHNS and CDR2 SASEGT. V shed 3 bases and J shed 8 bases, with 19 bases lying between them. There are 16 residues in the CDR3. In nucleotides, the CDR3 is TGTGCCAGCAGTGACATCGGGCCAGAGGGCGGGGAAAAACTGTTTTTT. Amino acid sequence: CASSDIGPEGGEKLFF.

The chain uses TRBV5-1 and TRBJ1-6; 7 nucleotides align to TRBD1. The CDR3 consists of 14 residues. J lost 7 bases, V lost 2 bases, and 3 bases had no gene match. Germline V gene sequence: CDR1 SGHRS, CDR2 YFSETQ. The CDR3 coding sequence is TGCGCCAGCAGCTTACAGGGGAACAATTCACCCCTCCACTTT. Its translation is CASSLQGNNSPLHF.

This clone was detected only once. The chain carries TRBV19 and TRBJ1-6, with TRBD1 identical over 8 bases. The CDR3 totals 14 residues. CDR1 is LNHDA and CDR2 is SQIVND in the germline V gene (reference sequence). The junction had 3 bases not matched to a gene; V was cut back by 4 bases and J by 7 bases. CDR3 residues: CASSTDRENSPLHF. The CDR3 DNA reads TGTGCCAGTAGTACGGACAGGGAGAATTCACCCCTCCACTTT.